This T cell receptor (beta chain) was sequenced for a study of T-cell reconstitution after alpha-beta-depleted transplantation in children. Study-wide results and caveats: As was reported, about two months after transplant, alpha-beta T cells came from several hundred expanded graft clones. When one year had passed after transplant, most T-cell counts and diversity came from newly produced T cells. Recipient T cells and thymic progenitors that survived were the source of the high TCRbeta diversity seen at day 60 in some patients.

With regard to this clonotype: The antigen is not known.

Trimming removed 6 bases from V and 8 bases from J; junction bases left unmatched: 14. Germline V gene sequence: CDR1 MNHEY, CDR2 SMNVEV (reference sequence). The CDR3 totals 17 residues. Construction of the TCRbeta library involved unique molecular identifiers. Each CDR3 protein gets one entry after TCRdb re-called the PCR reads with MiXCR. The data show roughly 570,000 distinct CDR3 sequences, more than 20% seen once. This material consisted of PBMCs, taken before TCRalphabeta/CD19-depleted stem cell transplant. V usage is TRBV27 and J usage is TRBJ2-4, with 12 bases identical to TRBD2. The TCR sequence derives from a boy younger than two with Wiskott-Aldrich syndrome, due to receive a stem cell transplant. In DNA, the CDR3 is TGTGCCAGCAGATCCTCGGGGGCTAGCGGGAGGGGGGACATTCAGTACTTC. As protein: CASRSSGASGRGDIQYF.